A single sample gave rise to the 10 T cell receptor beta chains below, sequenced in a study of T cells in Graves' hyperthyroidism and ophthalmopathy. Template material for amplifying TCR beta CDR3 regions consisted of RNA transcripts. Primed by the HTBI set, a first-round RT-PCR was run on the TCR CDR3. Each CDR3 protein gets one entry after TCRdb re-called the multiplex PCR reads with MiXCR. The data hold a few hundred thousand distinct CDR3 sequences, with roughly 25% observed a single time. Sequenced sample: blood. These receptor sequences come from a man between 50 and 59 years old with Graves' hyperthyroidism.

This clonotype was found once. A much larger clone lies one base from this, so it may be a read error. Written as DNA, the CDR3 is TGTGCCAGCAGCTGTATGGCAGGGGCAGATACGCAGTATTTT. It codes for CASSCMAGADTQYF. The rearrangement links TRBV7-2 to TRBJ2-3; D is perhaps TRBD1 (6 bases). CDR1 SGHTA and CDR2 FQGNSA come from the germline V gene. The CDR3 is 14 residues long. The V and J ends lost 4 bases and 4 bases respectively, with 12 bases between them.

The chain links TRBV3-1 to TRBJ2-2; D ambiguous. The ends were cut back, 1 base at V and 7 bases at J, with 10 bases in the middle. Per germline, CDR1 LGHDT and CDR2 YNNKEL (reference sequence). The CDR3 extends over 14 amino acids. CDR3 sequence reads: CASSQVAGIGELFF. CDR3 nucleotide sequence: TGTGCCAGCAGCCAAGTGGCTGGAATCGGGGAGCTGTTTTTT.

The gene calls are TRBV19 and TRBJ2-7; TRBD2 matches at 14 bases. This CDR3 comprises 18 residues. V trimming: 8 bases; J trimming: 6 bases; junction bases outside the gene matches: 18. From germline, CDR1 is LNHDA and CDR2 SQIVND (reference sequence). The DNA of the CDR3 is TGTGCCAGTTCAAGACTAGCGGGAGGGCACTCGGAGTCGATCGAGCAGTACTTC. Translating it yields CASSRLAGGHSESIEQYF.

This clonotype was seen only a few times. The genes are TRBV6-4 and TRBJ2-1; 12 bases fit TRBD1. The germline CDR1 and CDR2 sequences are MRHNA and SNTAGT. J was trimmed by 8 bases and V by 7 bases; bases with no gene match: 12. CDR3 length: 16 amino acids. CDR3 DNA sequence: TGTGCCAGCAAAGTATCGGGACAGGGGGCGTTCTATGAGCAGTTCTTC. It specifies CASKVSGQGAFYEQFF.

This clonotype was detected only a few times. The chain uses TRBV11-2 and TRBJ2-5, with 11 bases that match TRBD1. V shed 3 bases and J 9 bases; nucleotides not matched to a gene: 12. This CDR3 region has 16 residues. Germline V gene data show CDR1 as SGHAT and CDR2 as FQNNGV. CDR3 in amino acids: CASSLGGQGARRAQYF. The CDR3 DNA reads TGTGCCAGCAGCTTGGGCGGACAGGGGGCAAGAAGGGCCCAGTACTTC.

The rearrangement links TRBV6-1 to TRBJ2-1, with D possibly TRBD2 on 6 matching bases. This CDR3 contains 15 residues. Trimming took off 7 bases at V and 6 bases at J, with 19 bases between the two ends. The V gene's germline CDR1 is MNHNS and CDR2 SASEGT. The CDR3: CASTIGVAVANEQFF. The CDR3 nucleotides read TGTGCCAGCACAATAGGAGTAGCGGTCGCCAATGAGCAGTTCTTC.

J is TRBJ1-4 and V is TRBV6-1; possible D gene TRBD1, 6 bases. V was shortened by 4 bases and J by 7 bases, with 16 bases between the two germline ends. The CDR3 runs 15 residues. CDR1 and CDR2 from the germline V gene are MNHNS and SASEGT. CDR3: CASSARQAAFEKLFF. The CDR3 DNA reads TGTGCCAGCAGTGCAAGACAGGCGGCTTTTGAAAAACTGTTTTTT.

The CDR3 coding sequence is TGCGCCAGCAGCGAATTACCGACAGGCCCTAGGACCGGGGAGCTGTTTTTT. Protein: CASSELPTGPRTGELFF. V and J are TRBV5-1 and TRBJ2-2; TRBD1 might be the D (6 bases). V shed 4 bases and J shed 5 bases, with 21 bases lying between them. The CDR3 sequence is 17 residues long. Germline CDR1 reads SGHRS; CDR2 reads YFSETQ.

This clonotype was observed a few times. CDR3 loop: CASSMTQNTEAFF. In DNA form, the CDR3 reads TGTGCCAGCAGTATGACACAGAACACTGAAGCTTTCTTT. This chain connects TRBV27 to TRBJ1-1, with no clear D. Trimming took off 5 bases at V and 1 base at J, with 8 bases between the two ends. The CDR3 spans 13 residues. Germline V gives CDR1 MNHEY, CDR2 SMNVEV (reference sequence).

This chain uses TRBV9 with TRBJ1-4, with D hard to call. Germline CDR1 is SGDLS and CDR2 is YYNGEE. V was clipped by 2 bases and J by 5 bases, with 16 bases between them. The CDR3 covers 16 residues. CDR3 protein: CASSVTGSPSNEKLFF. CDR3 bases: TGTGCCAGCAGCGTCACCGGGAGCCCATCGAATGAAAAACTGTTTTTT.